The clone carrying this T cell receptor (beta chain) was picked up a small number of times. Its antigen is unidentified. PCR used 60 Vbeta primers and 13 Jbeta primers. Data came from immunoSEQ multiplex PCR; TCRdb stores just in-frame clones and leaves some out. The data hold 180,000 or so clones, with approximately 81% observed a single time. Healthy bone marrow donors made up the cohort. This entry belongs to a study of cytomegalovirus exposure and HLA in healthy donors. Study outcomes and limitations: Most CMV-associated TCR beta chains were later found to appear HLA-restricted.

The specimen sequenced was PBMCs. The sequence was collected from a woman between 50 and 59 years old in good health and CMV-seronegative.

CDR3: CASSAGTEAFF. The DNA for the CDR3 is TGTGCCAGCAGCGCAGGGACTGAAGCTTTCTTT. V is TRBV11-3 and J is TRBJ1-1; D perhaps matches TRBD1 (5 bases). Between the trimmed V and J ends, which lost 5 bases and 5 bases, there was a span of 6 bases. This CDR3 spans 11 amino acids. Germline lookup yields CDR1 SGHNT and CDR2 YENEEA.